Below, one TCR beta chain is given with its context. This sample is part of a study of blood T cell repertoires in COVID-19. Study information: COVID-19 samples from acute and convalescent phases originated in the United States, Italy and Spain.

CDR1 is SGHRS and CDR2 is YFSETQ in the germline V gene. This CDR3 contains 14 residues. Trimming shortened V by 4 bases and J by 4 bases, and 14 bases separated the two germline ends. Each recovered donor of Cohort 3 presented with two negative PCRs, clearance, or symptom resolution. Produced via immunoSEQ multiplex PCR; TCRdb's table is partial and in-frame only. The sample has roughly 250,000 clones; approximately 85% are singletons. The V gene is TRBV5-1, the J gene TRBJ1-1, with D possibly being TRBD1 (6 bases). The sample comprised PBMCs or T cells enriched from blood (not recorded which). This TCR was sampled from a woman in her thirties who had recovered from COVID-19. The CDR3 is CASSVQGEFTEAFF. The CDR3 DNA follows: TGCGCCAGCAGCGTACAGGGAGAATTCACTGAAGCTTTCTTT.